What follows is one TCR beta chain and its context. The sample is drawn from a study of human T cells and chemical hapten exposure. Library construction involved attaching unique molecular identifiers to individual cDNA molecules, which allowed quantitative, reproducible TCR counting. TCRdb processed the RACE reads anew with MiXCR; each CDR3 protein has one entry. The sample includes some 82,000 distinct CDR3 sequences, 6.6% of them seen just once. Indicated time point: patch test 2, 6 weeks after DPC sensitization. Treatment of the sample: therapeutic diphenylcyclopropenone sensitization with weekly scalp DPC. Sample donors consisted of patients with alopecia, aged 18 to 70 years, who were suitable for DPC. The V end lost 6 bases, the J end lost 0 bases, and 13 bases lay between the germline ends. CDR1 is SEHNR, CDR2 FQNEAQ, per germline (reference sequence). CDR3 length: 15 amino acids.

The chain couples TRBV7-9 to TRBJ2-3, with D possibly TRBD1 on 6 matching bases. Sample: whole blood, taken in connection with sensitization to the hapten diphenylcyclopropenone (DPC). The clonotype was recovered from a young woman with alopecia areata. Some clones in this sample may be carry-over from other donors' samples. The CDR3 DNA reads TGTGCCAGCAGTATTGGGGGCTACAGCACAGATACGCAGTATTTT. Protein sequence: CASSIGGYSTDTQYF.